This is a list of T cell receptor beta chains from one sample in a study of technical replicates of blood from several donors. Sequencing was performed with immunoSEQ multiplex PCR; in TCRdb, only in-frame clones are kept and a portion is missing. Here the sample spans tens of thousands of clones, around 96% being singletons. Sequenced material: T cells isolated from PBMCs. The receptor source for this set is a human donor in good health. CDR3s include the opening cysteine and the closing phenylalanine or tryptophan. The D gene is left open where the match is weak. Clone size is not always given. Where it is, it says once, few, many or a class for expanded clones.

d_gene | j_gene | abundance | v_gene | CDR3nt | CDR3aa
. | TRBJ2-3 | . | TRBV5-4 | TGTGCCAGCAGCTTGGTTTCCGGACAGATGGCAGATACGCAGTATTTT | CASSLVSGQMADTQYF
TRBD2 | TRBJ2-1 | . | TRBV28 | TGTGCCAGCAGACTTGGCGGGAGTATAGGTGCCACCTACAATGAGCAGTTCTTC | CASRLGGSIGATYNEQFF
. | TRBJ2-6 | . | TRBV7-6 | TGTGCCAGCAGCCCCCGACCGGGCGGACTCGGGGCTGGGGCCAACGTCCTGACTTTC | CASSPRPGGLGAGANVLTF
TRBD2 | TRBJ2-5 | . | TRBV28 | TGTGCCAGCAGTTTAGGGCTAGCGGCCTCGGGGGTGGAGACCCAGTACTTC | CASSLGLAASGVETQYF
TRBD1 | TRBJ2-7 | . | TRBV4-1 | TGCGCCAGCAGCCAAGTGGGACAGGCCCCCTACGAGCAGTACTTC | CASSQVGQAPYEQYF
. | TRBJ1-5 | . | TRBV4-1 | TGCGCCAGCAACCTGAGGGTGGACAGCAATAGGCCCCAGCATTTT | CASNLRVDSNRPQHF
TRBD1 | TRBJ2-7 | . | TRBV18 | TGTGCCAGCTCACCGCCCTCGGGACAGGGGTACTACGAGCAGTACTTC | CASSPPSGQGYYEQYF
. | TRBJ2-2 | . | TRBV4-1 | TGCGCCAGCAGCCAAGGTCGAGGCGGGAAGGACACCGGGGAGCTGTTTTTT | CASSQGRGGKDTGELFF
. | TRBJ2-3 | . | TRBV7-3 | TGTGCCAGCAGAAGGGGGTCTAGCACAGATACGCAGTATTTT | CASRRGSSTDTQYF
TRBD1 | TRBJ1-5 | once | TRBV6-5 | TGTGCCAGCAGTGACCGACAGGGGGTTCAGCCCCAGCATTTT | CASSDRQGVQPQHF